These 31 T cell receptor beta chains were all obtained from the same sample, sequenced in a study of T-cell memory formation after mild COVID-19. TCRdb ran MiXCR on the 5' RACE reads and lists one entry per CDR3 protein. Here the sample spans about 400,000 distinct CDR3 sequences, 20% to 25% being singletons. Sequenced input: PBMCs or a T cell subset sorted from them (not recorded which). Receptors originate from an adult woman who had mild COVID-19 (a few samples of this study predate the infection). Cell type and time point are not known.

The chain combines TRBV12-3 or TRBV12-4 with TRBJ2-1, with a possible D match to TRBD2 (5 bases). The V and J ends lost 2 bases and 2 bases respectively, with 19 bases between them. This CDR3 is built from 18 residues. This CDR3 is CASSLRRRGWGAYNEQFF. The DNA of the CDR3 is TGTGCCAGCAGTTTAAGGCGTAGAGGGTGGGGTGCCTACAATGAGCAGTTCTTC.

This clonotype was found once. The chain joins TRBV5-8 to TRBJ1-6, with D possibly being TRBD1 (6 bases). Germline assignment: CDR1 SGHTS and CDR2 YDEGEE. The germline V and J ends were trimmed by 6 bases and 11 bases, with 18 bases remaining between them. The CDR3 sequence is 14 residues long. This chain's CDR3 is CASKRRGGGPPLHF. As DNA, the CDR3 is TGTGCCAGCAAAAGAAGAGGTGGGGGGCCACCCCTCCACTTT.

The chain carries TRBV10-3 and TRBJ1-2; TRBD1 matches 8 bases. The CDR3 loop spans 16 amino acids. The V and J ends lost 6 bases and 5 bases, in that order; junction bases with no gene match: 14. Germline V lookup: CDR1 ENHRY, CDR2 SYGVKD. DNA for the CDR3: TGTGCCATCAGCCCAATATCAGGGGGCGGTTCGTATGGCTACACCTTC. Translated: CAISPISGGGSYGYTF.

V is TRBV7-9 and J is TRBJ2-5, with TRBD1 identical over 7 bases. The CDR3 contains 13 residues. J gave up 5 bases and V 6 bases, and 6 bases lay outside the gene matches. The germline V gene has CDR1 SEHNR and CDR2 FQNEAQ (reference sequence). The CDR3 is CASRGTAGETQYF. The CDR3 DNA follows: TGTGCCAGCAGGGGGACAGCCGGGGAGACCCAGTACTTC.

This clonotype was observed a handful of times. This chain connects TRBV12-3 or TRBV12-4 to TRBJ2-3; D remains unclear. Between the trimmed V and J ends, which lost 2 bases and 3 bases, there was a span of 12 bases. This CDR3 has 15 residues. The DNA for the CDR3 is TGTGCCAGCAGTTTAAGAGGTACCCAGACAGATACGCAGTATTTT. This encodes CASSLRGTQTDTQYF.

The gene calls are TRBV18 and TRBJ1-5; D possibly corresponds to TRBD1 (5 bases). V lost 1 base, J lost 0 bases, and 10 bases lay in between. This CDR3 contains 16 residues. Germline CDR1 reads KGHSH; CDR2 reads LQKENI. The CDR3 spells CASSPRGIYSNQPQHF. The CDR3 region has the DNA TGTGCCAGCTCACCACGGGGCATTTATAGCAATCAGCCCCAGCATTTT. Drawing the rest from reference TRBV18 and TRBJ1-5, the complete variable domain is NAGVMQNPRHLVRRRGQEARLRCSPMKGHSHVYWYRQLPEEGLKFMVYLQKENIIDESGMPKERFSAEFPKEGPSILRIQQVVRGDSAAYFCASSPRGIYSNQPQHFGDGTRLSIL.

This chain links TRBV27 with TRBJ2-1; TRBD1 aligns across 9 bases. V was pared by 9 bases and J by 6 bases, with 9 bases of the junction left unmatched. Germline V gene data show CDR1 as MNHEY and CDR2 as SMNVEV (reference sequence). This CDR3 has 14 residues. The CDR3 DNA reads TGTGCCAGTTCTTTCAGGACAGGGGCCAATGAGCAGTTCTTC. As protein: CASSFRTGANEQFF.

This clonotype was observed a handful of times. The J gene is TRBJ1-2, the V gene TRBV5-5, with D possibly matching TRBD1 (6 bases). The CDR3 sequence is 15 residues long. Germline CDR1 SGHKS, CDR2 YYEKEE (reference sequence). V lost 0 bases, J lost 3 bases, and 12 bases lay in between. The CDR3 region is CASSLAPEGDYGYTF. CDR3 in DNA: TGTGCCAGCAGCTTGGCCCCGGAGGGGGACTATGGCTACACCTTC.

The CDR3 loop reads CSVGLAGGVNEQFF. DNA of the CDR3: TGCAGCGTTGGGCTAGCGGGAGGCGTCAATGAGCAGTTCTTC. The V call is TRBV29-1, the J call TRBJ2-1; TRBD2 matches at 11 bases. J gave up 6 bases and V 4 bases, and 5 bases lay outside the gene matches. The CDR3 contains 14 residues. CDR1 SQVTM and CDR2 ANQGSEA come from the germline V gene.

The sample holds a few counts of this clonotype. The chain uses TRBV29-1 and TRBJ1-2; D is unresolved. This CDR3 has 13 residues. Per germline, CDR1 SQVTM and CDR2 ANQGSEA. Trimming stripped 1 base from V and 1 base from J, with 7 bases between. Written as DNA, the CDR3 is TGCAGCGTTGAAGGAATCCTTAACTATGGCTACACCTTC. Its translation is CSVEGILNYGYTF.

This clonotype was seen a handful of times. CDR3 in DNA: TGTGCCACCAGTGATCCCTCGACCGTTACGCAGTATTTT. It translates to CATSDPSTVTQYF. V usage is TRBV24-1 and J usage is TRBJ2-3, with unresolved D. CDR3 length equals 13 residues. CDR1 is KGHDR and CDR2 is SFDVKD in the germline V gene. The germline V and J ends were trimmed by 3 bases and 8 bases, with 11 bases remaining between them.

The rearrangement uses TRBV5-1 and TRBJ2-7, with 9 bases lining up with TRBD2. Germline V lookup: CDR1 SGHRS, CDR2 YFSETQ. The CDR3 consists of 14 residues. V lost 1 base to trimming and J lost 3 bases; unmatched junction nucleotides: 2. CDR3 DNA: TGCGCCAGCAGCTTGTCTAGCGGGATCTACGAGCAGTACTTC. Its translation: CASSLSSGIYEQYF.

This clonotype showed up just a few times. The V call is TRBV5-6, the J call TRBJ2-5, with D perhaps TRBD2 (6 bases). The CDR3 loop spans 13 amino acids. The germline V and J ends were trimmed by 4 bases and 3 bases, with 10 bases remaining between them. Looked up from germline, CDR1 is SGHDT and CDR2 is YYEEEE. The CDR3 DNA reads TGTGCCAGCAGCCCCGCTAGCGAAGAGACCCAGTACTTC. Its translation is CASSPASEETQYF.

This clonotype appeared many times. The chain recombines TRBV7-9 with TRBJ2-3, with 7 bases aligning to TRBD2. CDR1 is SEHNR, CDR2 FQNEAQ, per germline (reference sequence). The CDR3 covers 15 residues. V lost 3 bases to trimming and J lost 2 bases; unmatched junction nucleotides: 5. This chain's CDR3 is CASSLTGGYTDTQYF. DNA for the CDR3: TGTGCCAGCAGCTTGACGGGGGGATACACAGATACGCAGTATTTT.

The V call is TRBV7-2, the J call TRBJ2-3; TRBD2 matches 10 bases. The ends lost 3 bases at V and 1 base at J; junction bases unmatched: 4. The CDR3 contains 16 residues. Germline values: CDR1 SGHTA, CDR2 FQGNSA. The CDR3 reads CASSFRSGGGTDTQYF. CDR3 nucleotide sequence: TGTGCCAGCAGCTTCAGGAGCGGGGGGGGCACAGATACGCAGTATTTT.

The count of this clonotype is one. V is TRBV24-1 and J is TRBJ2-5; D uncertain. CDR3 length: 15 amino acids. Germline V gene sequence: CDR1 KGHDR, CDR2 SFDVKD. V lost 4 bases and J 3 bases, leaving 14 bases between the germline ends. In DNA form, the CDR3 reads TGTGCCACCAGTGACAAGTCGGACCCAAAAGAGACCCAGTACTTC. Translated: CATSDKSDPKETQYF.

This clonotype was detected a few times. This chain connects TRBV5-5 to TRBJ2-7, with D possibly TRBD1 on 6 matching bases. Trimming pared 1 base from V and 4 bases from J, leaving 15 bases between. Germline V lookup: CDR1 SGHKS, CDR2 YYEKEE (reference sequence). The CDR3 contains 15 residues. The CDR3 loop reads CASSLRPGEGYEQYF. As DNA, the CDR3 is TGTGCCAGCAGCTTGAGGCCAGGGGAAGGTTACGAGCAGTACTTC.

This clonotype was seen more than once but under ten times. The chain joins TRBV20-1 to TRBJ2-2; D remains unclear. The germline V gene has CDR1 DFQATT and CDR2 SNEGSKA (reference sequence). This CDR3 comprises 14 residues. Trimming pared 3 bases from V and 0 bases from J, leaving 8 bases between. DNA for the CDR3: TGCAGTGCTAGCCCCCGAGCGAACACCGGGGAGCTGTTTTTT. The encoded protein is CSASPRANTGELFF.

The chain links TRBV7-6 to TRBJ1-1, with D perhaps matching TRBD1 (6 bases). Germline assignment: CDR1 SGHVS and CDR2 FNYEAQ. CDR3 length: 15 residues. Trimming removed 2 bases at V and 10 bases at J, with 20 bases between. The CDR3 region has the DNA TGTGCCAGCAGCTTAATCCTCAGGGACATGGAAGGAGCTTTCTTT. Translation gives CASSLILRDMEGAFF. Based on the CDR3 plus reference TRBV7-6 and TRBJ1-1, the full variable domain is GAGVSQSPRYKVTKRGQDVALRCDPISGHVSLYWYRQALGQGPEFLTYFNYEAQQDKSGLPNDRFSAERPEGSISTLTIQRTEQRDSAMYRCASSLILRDMEGAFFGQGTRLTVV.

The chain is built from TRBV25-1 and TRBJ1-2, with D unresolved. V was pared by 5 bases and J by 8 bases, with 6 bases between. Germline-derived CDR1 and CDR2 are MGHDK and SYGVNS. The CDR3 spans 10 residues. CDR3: CASSSGGYTF. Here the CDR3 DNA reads TGTGCCAGCAGTTCCGGGGGCTACACCTTC.

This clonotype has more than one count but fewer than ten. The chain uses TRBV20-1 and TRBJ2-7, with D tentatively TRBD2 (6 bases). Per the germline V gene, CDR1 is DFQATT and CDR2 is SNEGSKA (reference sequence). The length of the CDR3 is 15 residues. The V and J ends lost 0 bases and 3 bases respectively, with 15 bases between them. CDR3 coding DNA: TGCAGTGCTAGAGATCATTTGCGGGACTTCTACGAGCAGTACTTC. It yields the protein CSARDHLRDFYEQYF.

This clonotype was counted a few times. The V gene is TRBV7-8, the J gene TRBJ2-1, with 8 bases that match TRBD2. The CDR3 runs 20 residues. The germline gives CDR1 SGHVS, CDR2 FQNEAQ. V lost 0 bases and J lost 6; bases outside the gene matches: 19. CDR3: CASSLAGRPRGLGPLNEQFF. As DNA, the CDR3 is TGTGCCAGCAGCTTAGCCGGCCGCCCCAGGGGACTAGGTCCCCTCAATGAGCAGTTCTTC.

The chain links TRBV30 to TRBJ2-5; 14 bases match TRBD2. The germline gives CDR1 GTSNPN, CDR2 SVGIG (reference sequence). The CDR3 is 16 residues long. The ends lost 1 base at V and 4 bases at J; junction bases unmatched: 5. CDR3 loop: CAWSGGTSGRGETQYF. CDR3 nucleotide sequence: TGTGCCTGGAGTGGGGGGACTAGCGGGAGAGGAGAGACCCAGTACTTC.

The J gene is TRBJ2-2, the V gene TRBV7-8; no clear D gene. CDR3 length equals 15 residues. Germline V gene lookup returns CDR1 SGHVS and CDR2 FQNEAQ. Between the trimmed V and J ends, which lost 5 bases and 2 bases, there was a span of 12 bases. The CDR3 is CASSLSRRNTGELFF. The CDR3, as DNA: TGTGCCAGCAGCCTCAGCAGGAGAAACACCGGGGAGCTGTTTTTT.

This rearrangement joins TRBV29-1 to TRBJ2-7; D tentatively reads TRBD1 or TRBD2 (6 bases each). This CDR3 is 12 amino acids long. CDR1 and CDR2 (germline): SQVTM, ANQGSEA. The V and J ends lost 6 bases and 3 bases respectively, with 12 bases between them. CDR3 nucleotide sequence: TGCAGCGTCCAGGGGACTTTCTACGAGCAGTACTTC. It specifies CSVQGTFYEQYF.

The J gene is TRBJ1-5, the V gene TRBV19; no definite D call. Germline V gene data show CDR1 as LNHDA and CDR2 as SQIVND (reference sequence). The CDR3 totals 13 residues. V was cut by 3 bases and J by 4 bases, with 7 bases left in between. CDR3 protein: CASSMSGNQPQHF. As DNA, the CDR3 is TGTGCCAGTAGTATGTCCGGGAATCAGCCCCAGCATTTT.

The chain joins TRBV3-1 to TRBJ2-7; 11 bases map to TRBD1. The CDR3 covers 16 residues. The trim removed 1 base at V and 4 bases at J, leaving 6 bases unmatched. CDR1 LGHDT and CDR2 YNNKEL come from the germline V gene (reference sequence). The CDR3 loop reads CASSQVDRGQGYEQYF. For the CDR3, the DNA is TGTGCCAGCAGCCAAGTGGACAGGGGGCAGGGTTACGAGCAGTACTTC.

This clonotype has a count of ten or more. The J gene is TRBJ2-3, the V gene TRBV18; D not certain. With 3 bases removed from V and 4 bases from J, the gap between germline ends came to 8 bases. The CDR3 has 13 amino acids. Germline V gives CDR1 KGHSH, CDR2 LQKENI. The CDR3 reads CASSPTVSDTQYF. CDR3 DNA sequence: TGTGCCAGCTCACCTACGGTTTCAGATACGCAGTATTTT. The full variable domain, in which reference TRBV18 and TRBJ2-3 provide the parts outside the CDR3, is NAGVMQNPRHLVRRRGQEARLRCSPMKGHSHVYWYRQLPEEGLKFMVYLQKENIIDESGMPKERFSAEFPKEGPSILRIQQVVRGDSAAYFCASSPTVSDTQYFGPGTRLTVL.

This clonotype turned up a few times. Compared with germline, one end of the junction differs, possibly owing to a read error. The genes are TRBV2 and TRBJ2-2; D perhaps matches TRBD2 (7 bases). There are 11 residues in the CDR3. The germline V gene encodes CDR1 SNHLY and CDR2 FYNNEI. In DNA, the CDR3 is TGCGCGGGCGGGGGCGCCGGGGAGCTGTTTTTT. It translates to CAGGGAGELFF. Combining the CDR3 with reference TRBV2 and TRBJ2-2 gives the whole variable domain EPEVTQTPSHQVTQMGQEVILRCVPISNHLYFYWYRQILGQKVEFLVSFYNNEISEKSEIFDDQFSVERPDGSNFTLKIRSTKLEDSAMYFCAGGGAGELFFGEGSRLTVL.

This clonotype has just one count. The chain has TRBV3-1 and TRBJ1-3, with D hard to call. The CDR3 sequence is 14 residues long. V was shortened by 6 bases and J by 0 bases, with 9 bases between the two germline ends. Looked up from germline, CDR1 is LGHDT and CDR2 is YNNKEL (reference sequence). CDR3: CASSQTDSGNTIYF. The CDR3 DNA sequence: TGTGCCAGCAGTCAAACAGACTCTGGAAACACCATATATTTT. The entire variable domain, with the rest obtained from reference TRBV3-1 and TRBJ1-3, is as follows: DTAVSQTPKYLVTQMGNDKSIKCEQNLGHDTMYWYKQDSKKFLKIMFSYNNKELIINETVPNRFSPKSPDKAHLNLHINSLELGDSAVYFCASSQTDSGNTIYFGEGSWLTVV.

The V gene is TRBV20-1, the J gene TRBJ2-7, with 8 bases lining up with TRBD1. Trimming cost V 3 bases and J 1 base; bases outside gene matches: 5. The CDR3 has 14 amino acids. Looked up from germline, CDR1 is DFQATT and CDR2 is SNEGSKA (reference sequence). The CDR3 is CSASRGLGSYEQYF. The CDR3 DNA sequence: TGCAGTGCTAGCAGGGGGCTCGGGTCCTACGAGCAGTACTTC.